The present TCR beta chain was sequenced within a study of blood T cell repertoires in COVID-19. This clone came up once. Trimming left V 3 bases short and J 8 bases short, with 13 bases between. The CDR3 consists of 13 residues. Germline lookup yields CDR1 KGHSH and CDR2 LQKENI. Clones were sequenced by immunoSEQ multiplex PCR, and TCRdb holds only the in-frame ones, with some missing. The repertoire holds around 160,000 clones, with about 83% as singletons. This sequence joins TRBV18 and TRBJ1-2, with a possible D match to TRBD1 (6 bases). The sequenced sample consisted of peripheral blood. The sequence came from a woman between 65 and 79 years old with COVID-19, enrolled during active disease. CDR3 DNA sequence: TGTGCCAGCTCACCGAGCCAGGGGAAGGGCTACACCTTC. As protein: CASSPSQGKGYTF.